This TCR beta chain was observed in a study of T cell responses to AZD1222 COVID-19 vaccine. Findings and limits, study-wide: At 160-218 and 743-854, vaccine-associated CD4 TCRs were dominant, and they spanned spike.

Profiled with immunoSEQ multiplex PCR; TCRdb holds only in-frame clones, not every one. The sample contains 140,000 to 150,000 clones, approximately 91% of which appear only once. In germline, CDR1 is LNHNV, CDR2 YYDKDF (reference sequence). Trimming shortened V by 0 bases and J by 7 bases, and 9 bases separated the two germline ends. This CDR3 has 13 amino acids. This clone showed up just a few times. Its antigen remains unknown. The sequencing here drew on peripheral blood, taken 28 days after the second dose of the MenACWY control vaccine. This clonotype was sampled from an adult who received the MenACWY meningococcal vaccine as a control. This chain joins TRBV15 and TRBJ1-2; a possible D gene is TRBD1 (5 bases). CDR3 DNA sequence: TGTGCCACCAGCAGAGATCTGGGGCCTGGCTACACCTTC. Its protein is CATSRDLGPGYTF.